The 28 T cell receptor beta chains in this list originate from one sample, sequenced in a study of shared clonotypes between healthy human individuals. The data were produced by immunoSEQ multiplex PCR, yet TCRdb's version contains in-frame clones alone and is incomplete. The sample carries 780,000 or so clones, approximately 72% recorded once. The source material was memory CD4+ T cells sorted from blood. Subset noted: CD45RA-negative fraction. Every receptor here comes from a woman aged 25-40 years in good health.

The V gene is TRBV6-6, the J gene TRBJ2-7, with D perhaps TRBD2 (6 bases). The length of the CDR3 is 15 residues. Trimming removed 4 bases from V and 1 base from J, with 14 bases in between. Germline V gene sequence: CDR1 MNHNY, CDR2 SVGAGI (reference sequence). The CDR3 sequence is CASSSGGIVSYEQYF. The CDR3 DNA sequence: TGTGCCAGCAGTTCTGGCGGGATTGTATCCTACGAGCAGTACTTC.

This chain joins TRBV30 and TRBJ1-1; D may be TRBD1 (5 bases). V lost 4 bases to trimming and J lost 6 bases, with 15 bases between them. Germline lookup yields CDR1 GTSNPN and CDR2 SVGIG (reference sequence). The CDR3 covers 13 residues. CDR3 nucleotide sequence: TGTGCCTGGACCCGAGGGGCGAGGGCTGAAGCTTTCTTT. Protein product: CAWTRGARAEAFF.

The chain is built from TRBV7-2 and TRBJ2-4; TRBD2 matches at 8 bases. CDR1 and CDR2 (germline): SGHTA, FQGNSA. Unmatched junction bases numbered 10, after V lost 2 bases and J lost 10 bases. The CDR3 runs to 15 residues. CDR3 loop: CASSLSSGGSVIQYF. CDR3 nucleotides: TGTGCCAGCAGCTTATCTTCGGGAGGGTCGGTAATTCAGTACTTC.

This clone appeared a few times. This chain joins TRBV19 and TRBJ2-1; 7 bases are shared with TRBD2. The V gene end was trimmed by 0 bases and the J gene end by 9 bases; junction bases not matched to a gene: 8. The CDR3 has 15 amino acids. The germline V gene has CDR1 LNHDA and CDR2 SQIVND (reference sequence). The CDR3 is CASSIDLAGRGEQFF. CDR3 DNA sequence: TGTGCCAGTAGTATAGATCTGGCAGGGAGGGGTGAGCAGTTCTTC. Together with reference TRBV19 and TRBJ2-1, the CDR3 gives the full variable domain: DGGITQSPKYLFRKEGQNVTLSCEQNLNHDAMYWYRQDPGQGLRLIYYSQIVNDFQKGDIAEGYSVSREKKESFPLTVTSAQKNPTAFYLCASSIDLAGRGEQFFGPGTRLTVL.

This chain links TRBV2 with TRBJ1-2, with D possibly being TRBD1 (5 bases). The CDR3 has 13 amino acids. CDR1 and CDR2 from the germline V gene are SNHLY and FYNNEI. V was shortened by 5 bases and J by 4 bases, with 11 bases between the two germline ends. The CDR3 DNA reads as TGTGCCAGCAGTTGGGACGGCAGCTATGGCTACACCTTC. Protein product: CASSWDGSYGYTF.

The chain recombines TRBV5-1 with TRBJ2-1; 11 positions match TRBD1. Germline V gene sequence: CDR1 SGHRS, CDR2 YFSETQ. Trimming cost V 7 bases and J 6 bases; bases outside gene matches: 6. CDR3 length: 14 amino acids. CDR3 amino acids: CASGHGTGGNEQFF. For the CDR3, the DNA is TGCGCCAGCGGGCATGGGACAGGGGGCAATGAGCAGTTCTTC.

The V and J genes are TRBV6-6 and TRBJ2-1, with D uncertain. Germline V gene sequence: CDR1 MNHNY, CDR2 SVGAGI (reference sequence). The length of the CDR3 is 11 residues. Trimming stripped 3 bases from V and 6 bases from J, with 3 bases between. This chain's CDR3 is CASSYLNEQFF. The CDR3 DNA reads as TGTGCCAGCAGTTATCTCAATGAGCAGTTCTTC.

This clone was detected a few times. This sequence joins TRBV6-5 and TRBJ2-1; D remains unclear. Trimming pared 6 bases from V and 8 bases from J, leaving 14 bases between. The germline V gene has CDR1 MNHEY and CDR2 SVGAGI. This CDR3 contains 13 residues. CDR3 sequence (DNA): TGTGCCAGCAGCCTACGACCTGCCGATGAGCAGTTCTTC. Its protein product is CASSLRPADEQFF.

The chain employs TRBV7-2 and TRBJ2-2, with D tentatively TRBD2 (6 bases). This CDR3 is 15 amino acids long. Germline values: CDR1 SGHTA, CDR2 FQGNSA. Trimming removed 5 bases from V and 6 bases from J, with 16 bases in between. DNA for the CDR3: TGTGCCAGCAGCACTAGCCTCCGAACCCCCGGGGAGCTGTTTTTT. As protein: CASSTSLRTPGELFF.

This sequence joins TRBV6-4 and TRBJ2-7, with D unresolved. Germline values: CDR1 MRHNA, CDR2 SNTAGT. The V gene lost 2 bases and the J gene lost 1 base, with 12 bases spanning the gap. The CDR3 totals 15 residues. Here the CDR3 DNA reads TGTGCCAGCAGTGACGGGTCACATTTTTCCTACGAGCAGTACTTC. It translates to CASSDGSHFSYEQYF.

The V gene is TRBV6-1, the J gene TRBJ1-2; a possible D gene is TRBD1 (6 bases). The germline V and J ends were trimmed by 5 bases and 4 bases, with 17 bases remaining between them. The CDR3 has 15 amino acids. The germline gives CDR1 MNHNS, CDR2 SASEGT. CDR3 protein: CASSPGWGLGYGYTF. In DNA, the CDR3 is TGTGCCAGCAGTCCCGGGTGGGGGCTGGGCTATGGCTACACCTTC.

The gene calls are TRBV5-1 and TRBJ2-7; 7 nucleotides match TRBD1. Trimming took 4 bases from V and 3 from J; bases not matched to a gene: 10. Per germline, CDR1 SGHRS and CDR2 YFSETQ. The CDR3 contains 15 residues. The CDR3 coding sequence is TGCGCCAGCAGCCCACGACAGGGAACGGGCTACGAGCAGTACTTC. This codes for CASSPRQGTGYEQYF.

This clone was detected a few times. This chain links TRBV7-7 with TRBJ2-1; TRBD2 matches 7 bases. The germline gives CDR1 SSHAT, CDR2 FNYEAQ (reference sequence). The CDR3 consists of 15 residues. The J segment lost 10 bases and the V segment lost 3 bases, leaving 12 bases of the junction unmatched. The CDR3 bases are TGTGCCAGCAGCTTCCAGCGGGGTCCACGGGTGGAGCAGTTCTTC. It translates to CASSFQRGPRVEQFF.

The CDR3 sequence is CASSQTGAGQPQHF. The CDR3, as DNA: TGTGCCAGTAGCCAGACAGGGGCCGGGCAGCCCCAGCATTTT. J is TRBJ1-5 and V is TRBV19, with 8 bases aligning to TRBD1. Trimming cost V 6 bases and J 7 bases; bases outside gene matches: 8. The CDR3 consists of 14 residues. Per germline, CDR1 LNHDA and CDR2 SQIVND (reference sequence).

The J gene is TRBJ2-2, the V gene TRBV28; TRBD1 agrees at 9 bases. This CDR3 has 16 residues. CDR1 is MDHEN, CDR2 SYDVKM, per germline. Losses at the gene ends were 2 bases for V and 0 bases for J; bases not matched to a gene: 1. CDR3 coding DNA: TGTGCCAGCAGTTTAGGGACAGGGACGAACACCGGGGAGCTGTTTTTT. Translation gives CASSLGTGTNTGELFF.

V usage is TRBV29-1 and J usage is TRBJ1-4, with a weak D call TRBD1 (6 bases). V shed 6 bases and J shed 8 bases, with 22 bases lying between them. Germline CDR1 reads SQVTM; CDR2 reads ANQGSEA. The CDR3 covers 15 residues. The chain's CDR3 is CSVVYSGTGGEKLFF. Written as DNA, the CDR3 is TGCAGCGTCGTTTATTCCGGGACCGGGGGCGAAAAACTGTTTTTT. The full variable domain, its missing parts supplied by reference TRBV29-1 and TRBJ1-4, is SAVISQKPSRDICQRGTSLTIQCQVDSQVTMMFWYRQQPGQSLTLIATANQGSEATYESGFVIDKFPISRPNLTFSTLTVSNMSPEDSSIYLCSVVYSGTGGEKLFFGSGTQLSVL.

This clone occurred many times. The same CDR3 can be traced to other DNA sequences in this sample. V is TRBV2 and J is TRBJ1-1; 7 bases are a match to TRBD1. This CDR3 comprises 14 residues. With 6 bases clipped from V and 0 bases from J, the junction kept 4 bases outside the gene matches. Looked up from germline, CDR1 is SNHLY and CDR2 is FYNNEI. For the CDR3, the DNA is TGTGCCAGCAGGGGGACAGACCTGAACACTGAAGCTTTCTTT. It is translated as CASRGTDLNTEAFF.

The CDR3 sequence: CASSQLGRGRENYGYTF. For the CDR3, the DNA is TGCGCCAGCAGCCAACTGGGCAGGGGGCGCGAAAACTATGGCTACACCTTC. The chain recombines TRBV4-1 with TRBJ1-2, with TRBD1 matching over 8 bases. Germline CDR1 and CDR2: MGHRA and YSYEKL. The CDR3 extends over 17 amino acids. V trimming: 2 bases; J trimming: 2 bases; junction bases outside the gene matches: 10.

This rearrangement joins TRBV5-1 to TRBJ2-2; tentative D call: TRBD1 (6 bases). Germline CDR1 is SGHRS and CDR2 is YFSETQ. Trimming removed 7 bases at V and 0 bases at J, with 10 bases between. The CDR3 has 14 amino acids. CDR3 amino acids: CASGQSSNTGELFF. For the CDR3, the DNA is TGCGCCAGCGGACAGTCCTCGAACACCGGGGAGCTGTTTTTT.

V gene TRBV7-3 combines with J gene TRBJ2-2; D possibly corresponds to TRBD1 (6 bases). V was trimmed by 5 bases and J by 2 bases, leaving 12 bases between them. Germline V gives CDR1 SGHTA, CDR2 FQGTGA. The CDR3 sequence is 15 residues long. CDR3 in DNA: TGTGCCAGCAGCAATCGACAGGATAACACCGGGGAGCTGTTTTTT. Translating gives CASSNRQDNTGELFF.

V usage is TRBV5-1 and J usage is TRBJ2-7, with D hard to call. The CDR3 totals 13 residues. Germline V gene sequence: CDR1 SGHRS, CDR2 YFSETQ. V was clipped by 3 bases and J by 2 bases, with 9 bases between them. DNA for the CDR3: TGCGCCAGCAGCTCATTTACTACCTACGAGCAGTACTTC. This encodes CASSSFTTYEQYF.

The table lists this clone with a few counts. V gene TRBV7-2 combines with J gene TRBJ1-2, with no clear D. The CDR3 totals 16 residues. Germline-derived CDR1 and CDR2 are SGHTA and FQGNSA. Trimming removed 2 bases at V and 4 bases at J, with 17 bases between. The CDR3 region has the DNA TGTGCCAGCAGCTTATCGTATGAGTACTCGATCTATGGCTACACCTTC. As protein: CASSLSYEYSIYGYTF.

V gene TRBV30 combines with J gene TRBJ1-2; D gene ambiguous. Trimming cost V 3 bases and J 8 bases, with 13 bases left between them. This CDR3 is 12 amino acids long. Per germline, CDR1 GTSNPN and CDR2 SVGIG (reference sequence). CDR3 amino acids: CAWSVIEGGYTF. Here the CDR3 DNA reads TGTGCCTGGAGCGTAATCGAGGGAGGCTACACCTTC.

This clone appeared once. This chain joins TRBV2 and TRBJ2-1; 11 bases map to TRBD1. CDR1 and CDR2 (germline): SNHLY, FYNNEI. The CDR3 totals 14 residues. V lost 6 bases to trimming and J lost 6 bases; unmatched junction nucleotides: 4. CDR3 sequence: CASSGTGGPNEQFF. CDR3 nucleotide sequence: TGTGCCAGCAGCGGGACAGGGGGACCCAATGAGCAGTTCTTC.

The DNA of the CDR3 is TGTGCCAGCTCACCGGTCCAGGCGACTAGCACAGATACGCAGTATTTT. Encoded protein: CASSPVQATSTDTQYF. The V call is TRBV18, the J call TRBJ2-3; unclear D gene. The germline V and J ends were trimmed by 3 bases and 0 bases, with 13 bases remaining between them. The germline CDR1 and CDR2 sequences are KGHSH and LQKENI. The CDR3 loop spans 16 amino acids.

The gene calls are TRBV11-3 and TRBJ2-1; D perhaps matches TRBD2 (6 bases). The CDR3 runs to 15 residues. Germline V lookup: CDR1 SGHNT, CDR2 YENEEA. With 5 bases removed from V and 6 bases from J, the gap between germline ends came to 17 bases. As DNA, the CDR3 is TGTGCCAGCAGCGCCCGGGACTCCATTCCCAATGAGCAGTTCTTC. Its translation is CASSARDSIPNEQFF. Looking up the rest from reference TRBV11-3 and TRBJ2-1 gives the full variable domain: EAGVVQSPRYKIIEKKQPVAFWCNPISGHNTLYWYLQNLGQGPELLIRYENEEAVDDSQLPKDRFSAERLKGVDSTLKIQPAELGDSAVYLCASSARDSIPNEQFFGPGTRLTVL.

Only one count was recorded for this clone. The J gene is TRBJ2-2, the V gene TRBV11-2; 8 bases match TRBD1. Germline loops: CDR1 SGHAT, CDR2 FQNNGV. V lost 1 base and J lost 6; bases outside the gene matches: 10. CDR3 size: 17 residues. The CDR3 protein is CASSLALGRGRSGELFF. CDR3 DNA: TGTGCCAGCAGCTTAGCGCTGGGCAGGGGGCGCTCCGGGGAGCTGTTTTTT.

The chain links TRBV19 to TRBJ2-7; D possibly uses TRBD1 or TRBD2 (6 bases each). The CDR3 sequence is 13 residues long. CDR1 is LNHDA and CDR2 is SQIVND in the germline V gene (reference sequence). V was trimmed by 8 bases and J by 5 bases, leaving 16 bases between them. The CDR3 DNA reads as TGTGCCAGTGGGGGGCAGGCAAGCCACGAGCAGTACTTC. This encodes CASGGQASHEQYF.